This entry features one TCR beta chain sequence. The antigen remains unidentified. The data were obtained in a study of cytotoxic CD8 clonotypes in ibrutinib-treated CLL. In the study overall: Partial responses totalled about 24 and complete responses 2; after median around 72 months, roughly 14 remained remitted and roughly twelve progressed. Overall study findings and caveats: Clonality rose at ibrutinib response, held steady in sustained remission, and fell toward baseline at progression.

Germline loops: CDR1 GTSNPN, CDR2 SVGIG (reference sequence). The CDR3 is made up of 14 amino acids. Trimming cost V 1 base and J 2 bases, with 9 bases left between them. The method was immunoSEQ multiplex PCR; TCRdb's version includes in-frame clones alone and lacks a portion of them. The repertoire includes about 68,000 clones, around nine tenths of them detected once, and around 3.1% sits in the top ten. The clonotype was recovered from a human donor with chronic lymphocytic leukemia. The chain joins TRBV30 to TRBJ2-1; TRBD2 might be the D (5 bases). Sequencing used PBMCs, obtained after 12 months of ibrutinib treatment. The CDR3 here is CAWSGGRTYNEQFF. The CDR3 DNA reads as TGTGCCTGGAGTGGAGGGAGAACCTACAATGAGCAGTTCTTC. Drawing the rest from reference TRBV30 and TRBJ2-1, the complete variable domain is SQTIHQWPATLVQPVGSPLSLECTVEGTSNPNLYWYRQAAGRGLQLLFYSVGIGQISSEVPQNLSASRPQDRQFILSSKKLLLSDSGFYLCAWSGGRTYNEQFFGPGTRLTVL.